Shown below are 7 T cell receptor beta chains from a single sample sequenced in a study of blood T cell repertoires in COVID-19. Clones were sequenced by immunoSEQ multiplex PCR, and TCRdb holds only the in-frame ones, with some missing. The sample contains some 44,000 clones, around 93% of which appear only once. Sequencing was done on a sample of peripheral blood. The receptors here all came from a human donor in a cohort sampled during active COVID-19.

V usage is TRBV20-1 and J usage is TRBJ1-3; D remains unclear. V was cut by 3 bases and J by 1 base, with 10 bases left in between. The CDR3 length is 14 residues. CDR1 is DFQATT and CDR2 is SNEGSKA in the germline V gene (reference sequence). For the CDR3, the DNA is TGCAGTGCTAGTAGGGCGGGTTCTGGAAACACCATATATTTT. Its translation: CSASRAGSGNTIYF.

This chain joins TRBV9 and TRBJ2-4; 8 nucleotides line up with TRBD1. The CDR3 length is 14 residues. V shed 4 bases, J shed 7 bases, and the junction held 7 bases outside the gene matches. Per the germline V gene, CDR1 is SGDLS and CDR2 is YYNGEE. The CDR3 bases are TGTGCCAGCAGCCCTCGGACAGGGATGAACATTCAGTACTTC. Translating it yields CASSPRTGMNIQYF.

This clone was detected only once. V usage is TRBV5-1 and J usage is TRBJ1-2; D call uncertain. V was clipped by 0 bases and J by 4 bases, with 13 bases between them. CDR1 SGHRS and CDR2 YFSETQ come from the germline V gene. This CDR3 spans 15 amino acids. CDR3 DNA sequence: TGCGCCAGCAGCTTGGGCAGACTCTTCCTCTATGGCTACACCTTC. Translation gives CASSLGRLFLYGYTF.

This clone was counted a single time. The chain couples TRBV5-1 to TRBJ2-7; tentative D call: TRBD2 (6 bases). The CDR3 consists of 15 residues. Germline V gene sequence: CDR1 SGHRS, CDR2 YFSETQ. V lost 2 bases to trimming and J lost 3 bases, with 15 bases between them. CDR3 sequence (DNA): TGCGCCAGCAGCTTAACCTGGCAGGGAGGCTACGAGCAGTACTTC. This translates into CASSLTWQGGYEQYF.

The chain recombines TRBV27 with TRBJ2-1; D remains ambiguous. Per the germline V gene, CDR1 is MNHEY and CDR2 is SMNVEV (reference sequence). The germline V and J ends were trimmed by 7 bases and 7 bases, with 8 bases remaining between them. The CDR3 length is 11 residues. The DNA for the CDR3 is TGTGCCAGCACCTCGAGGAATGAGCAGTTCTTC. Translation gives CASTSRNEQFF.

CDR3 residues: CASSIERAYEQYF. CDR3 DNA: TGTGCCAGTAGTATTGAGCGGGCCTACGAGCAGTACTTC. The rearrangement links TRBV19 to TRBJ2-7; D perhaps matches TRBD2 (6 bases). The germline gives CDR1 LNHDA, CDR2 SQIVND (reference sequence). The V end lost 3 bases, the J end lost 2 bases, and 8 bases lay between the germline ends. This CDR3 has 13 amino acids.

The rearrangement links TRBV11-3 to TRBJ2-3; a weak D match, TRBD2 (6 bases). The CDR3 contains 13 residues. V shed 4 bases and J shed 4 bases, with 9 bases lying between them. Germline CDR1 and CDR2: SGHNT and YENEEA. The CDR3 DNA follows: TGTGCCAGCAGCTCAGCGGGTGCAGATACGCAGTATTTT. Translation gives CASSSAGADTQYF.